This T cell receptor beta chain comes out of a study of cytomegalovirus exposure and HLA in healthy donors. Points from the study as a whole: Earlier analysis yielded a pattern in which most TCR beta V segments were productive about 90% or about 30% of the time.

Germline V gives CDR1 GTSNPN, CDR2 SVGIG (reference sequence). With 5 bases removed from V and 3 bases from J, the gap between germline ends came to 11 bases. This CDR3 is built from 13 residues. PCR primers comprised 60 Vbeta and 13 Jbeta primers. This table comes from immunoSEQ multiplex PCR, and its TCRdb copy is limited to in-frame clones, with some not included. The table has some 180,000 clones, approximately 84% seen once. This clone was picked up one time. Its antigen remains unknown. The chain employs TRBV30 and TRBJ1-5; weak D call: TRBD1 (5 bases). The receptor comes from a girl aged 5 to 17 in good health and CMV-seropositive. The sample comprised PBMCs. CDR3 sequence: CAWGGGDNQPQHF. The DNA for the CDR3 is TGTGCCTGGGGAGGAGGGGACAATCAGCCCCAGCATTTT.